The T cell receptor (beta chain) described here comes from a study of shared clonotypes between healthy human individuals. Looking at the study overall: There were three CD4 naive, three CD4 memory, two CD8 naive and one CD8 memory plates per donor. Broader study findings: The sharing of 5% to 6.5% of naive CD4 clonotypes was seen across a handful of donors.

Within Nashville, Tennessee resided all donors, each a Caucasian adult. Some clones are missing from TCRdb's copy, which holds only in-frame ones; the method was immunoSEQ multiplex PCR. The table records 2 million to 2.5 million clones, just under 95% of them present only once. This clone was observed a single time. Its specificity is not known. The origin of this receptor is a young man in good health. Some clones in this sample may be carry-over from other donors' samples. Input material: naive CD4+ T cells from PBMCs. Regarding subset: CD45RA+ positively selected.

The chain's CDR3 is CASSLREPNTGELFF. The CDR3 DNA reads TGTGCCAGCAGTTTGCGAGAACCGAACACCGGGGAGCTGTTTTTT. The chain employs TRBV27 and TRBJ2-2; D gene uncertain. The V end was cut by 3 bases, the J end by 0 bases, with 8 bases between. Per germline, CDR1 MNHEY and CDR2 SMNVEV (reference sequence). CDR3 length: 15 residues.